This TCR beta chain was documented in a study of CD8 T cells in Susac syndrome. The authors negatively isolated CD8+ and CD4+ T cells and FACS-enriched TEMRA cells. This clonotype showed up just once. An amount of RNA that ranged from roughly 0.5 to 1 ug was reverse transcribed with random hexamers. An immunoSEQ multiplex PCR amplified TCR beta CDR3 over 54 Vbeta and 13 Jbeta. TCRdb independently ran MiXCR on the immunoSEQ multiplex PCR reads; one entry per CDR3 protein. The sample has roughly 150,000 distinct CDR3 sequences; approximately 96% are singletons. CDR3 length equals 15 residues. V lost 5 bases to trimming and J lost 0 bases, with 11 bases between them. CDR1 and CDR2 from the germline V gene are SGHTA and FQGNSA.

Specimen: CD8+ T cells from PBMCs. This TCR was recovered from a human donor with multiple sclerosis. The rearrangement links TRBV7-2 to TRBJ1-5, with no clear D. This CDR3 is CASSQVPGSNQPQHF. CDR3 nucleotides: TGTGCCAGCAGCCAAGTACCAGGTAGCAATCAGCCCCAGCATTTT.